This entry is about one T cell receptor (beta chain). Antigen unknown. With 60 Vbeta and 13 Jbeta primers, the PCR was carried out. This table comes from immunoSEQ multiplex PCR, and its TCRdb copy is limited to in-frame clones, with some not included. This table has under 110,000 clones, roughly 74% appearing once. The sample originates from a study of cytomegalovirus exposure and HLA in healthy donors. Whole-study findings and limits: Altogether, 164 TCR beta chains were recorded as cytomegalovirus-associated.

The source is a woman in her thirties or forties in good health and CMV-seronegative. The sequencing input was PBMCs.

The CDR3 loop is CASSSGTSPTDTQYF. The DNA for the CDR3 is TGTGCCAGCAGCTCGGGGACTAGCCCCACAGATACGCAGTATTTT. This sequence joins TRBV7-9 and TRBJ2-3; 9 bases align to TRBD2. V was clipped by 4 bases and J by 2 bases; unmatched bases: 4. The CDR3 loop spans 15 amino acids. The germline gives CDR1 SEHNR, CDR2 FQNEAQ (reference sequence).